This TCR beta chain was identified during a study of blood T cell repertoires in COVID-19. Across the whole study: The samples span acute and convalescent COVID-19 from the United States, Italy and Spain.

TCRdb keeps only in-frame clones here, not all; method: immunoSEQ multiplex PCR. The profile shows about 490,000 clones, around 85% of them singletons. This clone was seen once. The CDR3 contains 17 residues. In germline, CDR1 is MDHEN, CDR2 SYDVKM. Trimming removed 3 bases from V and 8 bases from J, with 20 bases in between. This sequence joins TRBV28 and TRBJ1-6; TRBD1 might be the D (5 bases). Sequenced: peripheral blood. This clonotype was obtained from a human donor in a cohort sampled during active COVID-19. The CDR3 spells CASSLTVGGSKDSPLHF. The CDR3 region has the DNA TGTGCCAGCAGTTTGACAGTTGGGGGGAGTAAGGATTCACCCCTCCACTTT.